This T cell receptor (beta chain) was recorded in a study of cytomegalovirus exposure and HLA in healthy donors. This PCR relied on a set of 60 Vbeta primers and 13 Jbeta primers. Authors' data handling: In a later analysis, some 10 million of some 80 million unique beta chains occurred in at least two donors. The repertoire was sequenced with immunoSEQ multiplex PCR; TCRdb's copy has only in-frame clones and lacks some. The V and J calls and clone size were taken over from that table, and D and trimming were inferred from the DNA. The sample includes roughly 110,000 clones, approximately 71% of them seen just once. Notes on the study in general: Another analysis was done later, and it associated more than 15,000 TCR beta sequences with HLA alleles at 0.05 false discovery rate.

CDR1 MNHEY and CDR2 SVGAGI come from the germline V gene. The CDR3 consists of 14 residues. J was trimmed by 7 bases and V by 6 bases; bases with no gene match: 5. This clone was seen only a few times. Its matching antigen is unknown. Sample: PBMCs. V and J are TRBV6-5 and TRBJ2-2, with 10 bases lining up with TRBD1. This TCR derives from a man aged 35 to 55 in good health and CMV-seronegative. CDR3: CASRPGQGHGELFF. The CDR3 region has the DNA TGTGCCAGCAGACCGGGACAGGGGCACGGGGAGCTGTTTTTT.